This T cell receptor (beta chain) comes out of a study of T cells in tumors after PD-1 blockade (dated by TCRdb to 2018 to 2020). Broadly, across the study: Patients with prior checkpoint blockade, systemic immunosuppressant use, or recent radiotherapy or other anti-cancer therapy within 4 weeks were excluded. Pembrolizumab 200 mg every 3 weeks or cemiplimab 350 mg every 2 weeks was administered to patients. A subset of patients also received ongoing daily vismodegib 150 mg during anti-PD-1 treatment. An average of around 120,000 TCR templates (range about 24,679-280,000) and roughly 37,000 unique clonotypes was obtained for peripheral blood samples. The study performed paired single-cell RNA and TCR sequencing on site-matched tumors from BCC or SCC patients before and after anti-PD-1 therapy. To compare blood and tumor clonotypes, bulk TCR sequencing was performed on nine to ten peripheral blood samples from about five patients. RECIST version 1.1 was used to evaluate clinical response. The paper's findings and limits, for the study overall: The source of novel T cell clones was not identified, and lymphoid organs or rare unexpanded clones within the tumor or the tumor periphery could be included among the possible sources. Around 43% of tumor TCR clonotypes were found in blood, and some novel exhausted tumor clones appeared in pre-treatment blood, suggesting peripheral recruitment.

Sample time point, as interpreted from the label and publication: after anti-PD-1 therapy. For bulk TCRbeta sequencing, genomic DNA was extracted from tumor biopsies or peripheral blood, and input amounts ranged from 616 ng to 6,004 ng. Histologically proven advanced or metastatic basal or squamous cell carcinoma was present in all patients, all of whom were poor candidates for surgical resection. The basal cell carcinoma cohort was made up of roughly ten patients, and bulk tumor TCR sequencing was performed for about 8 of these patients. A single count supports this clone. Which antigen it targets is not known. Per-base quality was not reported, and no clone a single base away is much larger than it. Spanning cysteine to phenylalanine, the CDR3 consists of 17 amino acids. Just CDR3 DNA is preserved here, 51 bases in frame from base 1. V is pruned by 0 bases and J by 15 bases, leaving 17 bases of the junction without a gene match. From a lookup of the germline V gene, CDR1 and CDR2 are LGHNA and YSLEER.

The immunoSEQ platform was used for deep TCRbeta sequencing. The authors' analysis ran thus. For further analysis, only productive rearrangements were exported from the immunoSEQ Analyzer. T cell phenotypes were assigned to bulk TCRbeta clonotypes by matching the clonotypes to single-cell RNA+TCR-seq clones that had the same TCRbeta sequence. Clone enrichment in tumor was calculated as tumor frequency divided by PBMC frequency from bulk TCR sequencing. TCRs were grouped by GLIPH into specificity groups, defined as clusters of distinct TCRs likely recognizing common antigens via shared CDR3 motifs. TCRdb took over this immuneACCESS table, retaining in-frame rearrangements with V and J assigned. Such tables are incomplete; in checked studies, under half of the missing clones stem from an unresolved V gene, and the remainder is unexplained. Clone size and the V and J calls come from that table; the DNA yielded D and trimming. This sample lists fewer than 40,000 clones; around 73% were detected once. About two fifths of the sample lies in the top ten.

The TCR originated in a human donor with basal cell carcinoma. Here the sequenced sample was PBMCs, taken after anti-PD-1 treatment. The chain joins TRBV4-3 to TRBJ2-3; a stretch of 11 junction bases matches TRBD2. The bases read TGCGCCAGCAGCCAAGATTTTGCTAGCGGGAGGCCGAACGGGAAATATTTT. This codes for CASSQDFASGRPNGKYF.